Each of the 18 T cell receptor beta chains below was sequenced from the same sample in a study of cytomegalovirus exposure and HLA in healthy donors. Researchers ran the PCR with 60 Vbeta and 13 Jbeta primers. Profiled with immunoSEQ multiplex PCR; TCRdb holds only in-frame clones, not every one. The sample carries tens of thousands of clones, 85% recorded once. The sample was PBMCs. These TCRs come from a female donor in good health and CMV-seronegative.

The chain uses TRBV27 and TRBJ2-7; 8 bases are a match to TRBD1. The CDR3 loop spans 16 amino acids. Germline assignment: CDR1 MNHEY and CDR2 SMNVEV (reference sequence). Germline trimming cut 3 bases from V and 7 bases from J; bases unmatched to any gene: 14. Written as DNA, the CDR3 is TGTGCCAGCAGTTTTGCCCCCCGGACAGGGTTACGGGAGCAGTACTTC. It translates to CASSFAPRTGLREQYF.

J is TRBJ1-4 and V is TRBV19; 9 nucleotides agree with TRBD1. Germline V gene lookup returns CDR1 LNHDA and CDR2 SQIVND (reference sequence). The CDR3 length is 15 residues. The V segment lost 4 bases and the J segment 5 bases; nucleotides outside the gene matches: 5. CDR3: CASSTDRGWNEKLFF. The CDR3 nucleotides are TGTGCCAGTAGTACCGACAGGGGGTGGAATGAAAAACTGTTTTTT.

The J gene is TRBJ1-4, the V gene TRBV7-8, with D possibly matching TRBD1 (5 bases). The CDR3 is 15 residues long. Germline V lookup: CDR1 SGHVS, CDR2 FQNEAQ. V was clipped by 4 bases and J by 8 bases, with 17 bases between them. CDR3 in DNA: TGTGCCAGCAGCTCATACCCTGACAGTTGGGAAAAACTGTTTTTT. Translating gives CASSSYPDSWEKLFF.

V is TRBV11-2 and J is TRBJ1-3; D perhaps matches TRBD1 (6 bases). Germline V gene lookup returns CDR1 SGHAT and CDR2 FQNNGV. The V end lost 6 bases, the J end lost 0 bases, and 15 bases lay between the germline ends. The length of the CDR3 is 16 residues. As DNA, the CDR3 is TGTGCCAGCAGACCAACGACAGGACACTCTGGAAACACCATATATTTT. This codes for CASRPTTGHSGNTIYF. The whole variable domain, remainder taken from reference TRBV11-2 and TRBJ1-3, is EAGVAQSPRYKIIEKRQSVAFWCNPISGHATLYWYQQILGQGPKLLIQFQNNGVVDDSQLPKDRFSAERLKGVDSTLKIQPAKLEDSAVYLCASRPTTGHSGNTIYFGEGSWLTVV.

The chain uses TRBV18 and TRBJ1-4, with D tentatively TRBD1 (5 bases). Germline CDR1 is KGHSH and CDR2 is LQKENI. The CDR3 consists of 16 residues. The V end was cut by 3 bases, the J end by 3 bases, with 14 bases between. The CDR3 spells CASSPQGRAANEKLFF. In DNA form, the CDR3 reads TGTGCCAGCTCACCTCAGGGTAGGGCGGCTAATGAAAAACTGTTTTTT.

V gene TRBV6-1 combines with J gene TRBJ1-3, with D possibly being TRBD1 (5 bases). V gave up 4 bases and J gave up 0 bases, with 7 bases separating them. Germline CDR1 MNHNS, CDR2 SASEGT. The CDR3 totals 14 residues. CDR3 protein: CASSGQHSGNTIYF. The CDR3 DNA follows: TGTGCCAGCAGTGGACAGCACTCTGGAAACACCATATATTTT.

This sequence joins TRBV7-9 and TRBJ2-7, with TRBD1 identical over 9 bases. The CDR3 runs 15 residues. The ends lost 0 bases at V and 4 bases at J; junction bases unmatched: 4. Germline V gene sequence: CDR1 SEHNR, CDR2 FQNEAQ (reference sequence). The CDR3 reads CASSLAGTGRYEQYF. The CDR3 nucleotides read TGTGCCAGCAGCTTAGCCGGGACAGGGAGATACGAGCAGTACTTC.

This rearrangement joins TRBV29-1 to TRBJ2-3, with TRBD1 as a possible D gene (7 bases). Trimming cost V 7 bases and J 5 bases, with 16 bases left between them. The CDR3 has 13 amino acids. Germline-derived CDR1 and CDR2 are SQVTM and ANQGSEA. The CDR3 protein is CSAPRQGGDTQYF. DNA of the CDR3: TGCAGCGCCCCTCGACAGGGAGGAGATACGCAGTATTTT.

The V and J genes are TRBV5-6 and TRBJ1-6; 10 nucleotides align to TRBD1. Germline loops: CDR1 SGHDT, CDR2 YYEEEE. The trim removed 1 base at V and 10 bases at J, leaving 5 bases unmatched. The CDR3 loop spans 15 amino acids. The CDR3 spells CASSLFGTGDSPLHF. The CDR3 coding sequence is TGTGCCAGCAGCTTGTTTGGGACAGGGGACTCACCCCTCCACTTT. Full variable domain (remainder filled in from reference TRBV5-6 and TRBJ1-6): DAGVTQSPTHLIKTRGQQVTLRCSPKSGHDTVSWYQQALGQGPQFIFQYYEEEERQRGNFPDRFSGHQFPNYSSELNVNALLLGDSALYLCASSLFGTGDSPLHFGNGTRLTVT.

The chain links TRBV10-3 to TRBJ2-3; D may be TRBD2 (6 bases). Between the trimmed V and J ends, which lost 2 bases and 1 base, there was a span of 7 bases. The CDR3 is 14 amino acids. Germline V gene data show CDR1 as ENHRY and CDR2 as SYGVKD. DNA for the CDR3: TGTGCCATCAGTGAGACGGGGGGCACAGATACGCAGTATTTT. It translates to CAISETGGTDTQYF.

With regard to this clone: At one of its ends the junction is not consistent with the germline gene, which may arise from a read error. The genes are TRBV4-3 and TRBJ2-1; D is unresolved. Germline V gene data show CDR1 as LGHNA and CDR2 as YSLEER. CDR3 size: 17 residues. CDR3 in DNA: TGCGCCAGCAACCAACGTGTAGACTCGAGGTCCTACAATGAGCAGTTCTTC. Encoded protein: CASNQRVDSRSYNEQFF.

This clone was recorded a few times. The chain is built from TRBV19 and TRBJ2-5, with 8 bases identical to TRBD1. This CDR3 region has 16 residues. From germline, CDR1 is LNHDA and CDR2 SQIVND (reference sequence). V lost 5 bases and J lost 5; bases outside the gene matches: 13. In nucleotides, the CDR3 is TGTGCCAGTAGTCACCGTACGGGACAGGTAAAGGAGACCCAGTACTTC. Encoded protein: CASSHRTGQVKETQYF.

The chain uses TRBV11-2 and TRBJ1-6; weak D call: TRBD1 (5 bases). This CDR3 contains 15 residues. Per the germline V gene, CDR1 is SGHAT and CDR2 is FQNNGV. V was trimmed by 0 bases and J by 4 bases, leaving 7 bases between them. The CDR3 protein is CASSLEGGYNSPLHF. The CDR3 nucleotides are TGTGCCAGCAGCTTAGAGGGGGGGTATAATTCACCCCTCCACTTT.

The chain couples TRBV28 to TRBJ1-2, with D possibly being TRBD1 (5 bases). The CDR3 totals 13 residues. V lost 2 bases and J 13 bases, leaving 17 bases between the germline ends. The germline V gene encodes CDR1 MDHEN and CDR2 SYDVKM. The CDR3 DNA follows: TGTGCCAGCAGTTTAGACCTTTTGGGGGGTAGCACCTTC. It translates to CASSLDLLGGSTF.

CDR3 residues: CASRLAGGTDTQYF. The CDR3 DNA sequence: TGTGCCAGCCGGCTAGCGGGAGGGACAGATACGCAGTATTTT. This sequence joins TRBV6-6 and TRBJ2-3; TRBD2 aligns across 12 bases. There are 14 residues in the CDR3. The germline CDR1 and CDR2 sequences are MNHNY and SVGAGI (reference sequence). Losses at the gene ends were 8 bases for V and 3 bases for J; bases not matched to a gene: 3.

The chain links TRBV18 to TRBJ2-7, with D perhaps matching TRBD2 (5 bases). Germline-derived CDR1 and CDR2 are KGHSH and LQKENI. Trimming removed 3 bases at V and 2 bases at J, with 11 bases between. The CDR3 spans 14 residues. The CDR3 coding sequence is TGTGCCAGCTCACCGGGAGCCGCGCCCTACGAGCAGTACTTC. Protein: CASSPGAAPYEQYF.

This chain connects TRBV6-1 to TRBJ1-1; D unresolved. Trimming stripped 7 bases from V and 6 bases from J, with 21 bases between. This CDR3 contains 15 residues. Germline lookup yields CDR1 MNHNS and CDR2 SASEGT. CDR3 region: CASTRSGQVIPEAFF. CDR3 DNA sequence: TGTGCCAGCACCCGAAGCGGTCAAGTCATCCCTGAAGCTTTCTTT.

The chain recombines TRBV19 with TRBJ1-1; no firm D call. CDR3 length: 12 residues. The V gene lost 7 bases and the J gene lost 10 bases, with 16 bases spanning the gap. Germline assignment: CDR1 LNHDA and CDR2 SQIVND (reference sequence). CDR3 sequence: CASTHSNFVAFF. CDR3 nucleotide sequence: TGTGCCAGTACCCACTCTAATTTTGTAGCTTTCTTT.